This is a list of T cell receptor beta chains from one sample in a study of siplizumab effects on memory and regulatory T cells. The data were produced by immunoSEQ multiplex PCR, yet TCRdb's version contains in-frame clones alone and is incomplete. The table shows some 100,000 clones, with roughly 94% occurring only once. Source material: non-Treg CD4+ T cells sorted from blood. The receptor set was obtained from a human donor in good health. The CDR3 runs from the conserved cysteine through the conserved F or W. The order of the fields is J gene, D gene, V gene, CDR3 protein. The D gene is left open where the match is weak.

j_call: TRBJ2-2
d_call: NA
v_call: TRBV7-7
cdr3_aa: CASSFGGPGTGELFF

j_call: TRBJ1-3
d_call: NA
v_call: TRBV5-4
cdr3_aa: CASSLGGRAGLNTIYF

j_call: TRBJ2-7
d_call: TRBD1
v_call: TRBV7-9
cdr3_aa: CASSLSMGQGNEQYF

j_call: TRBJ2-7
d_call: NA
v_call: TRBV5-1
cdr3_aa: CASSRDNSYEQYF

j_call: TRBJ1-4
d_call: NA
v_call: TRBV28
cdr3_aa: CASGSGESGLEKLFF

j_call: TRBJ2-7
d_call: TRBD2
v_call: TRBV27
cdr3_aa: CASSLSWGLAPYEQYF

j_call: TRBJ2-5
d_call: NA
v_call: TRBV9
cdr3_aa: CASSLGTLGRETQYF

j_call: TRBJ2-5
d_call: TRBD2
v_call: TRBV27
cdr3_aa: CASSFWSSGMGETQYF

j_call: TRBJ2-7
d_call: NA
v_call: TRBV6-5
cdr3_aa: CASTPDGGSYEQYF

j_call: TRBJ2-2
d_call: TRBD2
v_call: TRBV7-8
cdr3_aa: CASSLETSAGELFF

j_call: TRBJ2-2
d_call: TRBD1
v_call: TRBV6-1
cdr3_aa: CASSLGQGDTGELFF

j_call: TRBJ1-2
d_call: NA
v_call: TRBV2
cdr3_aa: CASSLPAQKLGGYTF

j_call: TRBJ2-5
d_call: NA
v_call: TRBV19
cdr3_aa: CASSIRSGVQETQYF

j_call: TRBJ1-3
d_call: NA
v_call: TRBV27
cdr3_aa: CASSFTGSSGNTIYF

j_call: TRBJ2-7
d_call: TRBD1
v_call: TRBV27
cdr3_aa: CASKWTGVSYEQYF

j_call: TRBJ1-2
d_call: TRBD1
v_call: TRBV27
cdr3_aa: CASRPTGSNYGYTF

j_call: TRBJ2-1
d_call: TRBD2
v_call: TRBV2
cdr3_aa: CASSEGTSIYNEQFF

j_call: TRBJ1-1
d_call: NA
v_call: TRBV9
cdr3_aa: CASSATVNTEAFF

j_call: TRBJ1-1
d_call: NA
v_call: TRBV5-1
cdr3_aa: CASSLDATTEAFF

j_call: TRBJ2-7
d_call: TRBD1
v_call: TRBV27
cdr3_aa: CASSPLTGASYEQYF

j_call: TRBJ2-5
d_call: NA
v_call: TRBV6-5
cdr3_aa: CASSYSTGLRKTQYF

j_call: TRBJ1-6
d_call: NA
v_call: TRBV27
cdr3_aa: CASSFVRNSPLHF

j_call: TRBJ2-5
d_call: NA
v_call: TRBV5-1
cdr3_aa: CASSLVGTQYF

j_call: TRBJ2-5
d_call: NA
v_call: TRBV5-1
cdr3_aa: CASTPGPKETQYF

j_call: TRBJ2-6
d_call: TRBD1
v_call: TRBV19
cdr3_aa: CASSTGQGRDSGANVLTF